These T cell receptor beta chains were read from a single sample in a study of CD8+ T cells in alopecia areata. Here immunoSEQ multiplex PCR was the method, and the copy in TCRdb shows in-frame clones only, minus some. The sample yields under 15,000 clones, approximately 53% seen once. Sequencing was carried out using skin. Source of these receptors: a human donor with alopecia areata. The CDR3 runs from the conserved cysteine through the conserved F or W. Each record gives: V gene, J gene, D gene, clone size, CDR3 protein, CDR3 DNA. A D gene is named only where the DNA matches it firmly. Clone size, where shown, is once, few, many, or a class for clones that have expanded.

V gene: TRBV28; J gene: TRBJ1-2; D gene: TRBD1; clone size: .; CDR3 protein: CASSGRRTGFGGYTF; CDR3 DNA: TGTGCCAGCAGTGGCCGTAGGACAGGTTTTGGTGGCTACACCTTC
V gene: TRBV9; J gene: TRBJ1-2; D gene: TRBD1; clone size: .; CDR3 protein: CASSSSDRVGYGYTF; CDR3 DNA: TGTGCCAGCAGCTCCTCCGACAGGGTGGGCTATGGCTACACCTTC
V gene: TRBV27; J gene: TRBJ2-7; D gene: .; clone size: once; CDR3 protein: CASSPGDGRKQYF; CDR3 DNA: TGTGCCAGCAGTCCCGGGGACGGCCGTAAGCAGTACTTC
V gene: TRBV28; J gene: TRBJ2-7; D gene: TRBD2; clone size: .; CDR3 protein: CASYTRASGRYEQYF; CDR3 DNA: TGTGCCAGTTATACTAGGGCTAGCGGGAGGTACGAGCAGTACTTC
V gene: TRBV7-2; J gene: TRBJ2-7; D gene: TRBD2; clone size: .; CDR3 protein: CASSLRTSGRSRSYEQYF; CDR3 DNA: TGTGCCAGCAGCCTCCGGACTAGCGGGAGATCTAGGTCCTACGAGCAGTACTTC
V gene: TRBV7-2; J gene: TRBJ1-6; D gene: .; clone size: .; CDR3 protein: CASSPDSPASYNSPLHF; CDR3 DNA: TGTGCCAGCAGCCCGGACAGCCCTGCCTCCTATAATTCACCCCTCCACTTT
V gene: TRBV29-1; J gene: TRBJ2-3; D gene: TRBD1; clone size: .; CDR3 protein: CSARQGGTDTQYF; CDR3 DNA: TGCAGCGCCCGACAGGGGGGAACAGATACGCAGTATTTT
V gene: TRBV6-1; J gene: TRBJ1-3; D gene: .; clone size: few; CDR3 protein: CATDVKTGAGNTIYF; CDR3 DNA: TGTGCCACCGACGTCAAAACAGGCGCGGGAAACACCATATATTTT
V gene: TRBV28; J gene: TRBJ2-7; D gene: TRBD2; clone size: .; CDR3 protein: CASSPTSGGKYEQYF; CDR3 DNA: TGTGCCAGCAGTCCTACTAGCGGGGGAAAATACGAGCAGTACTTC
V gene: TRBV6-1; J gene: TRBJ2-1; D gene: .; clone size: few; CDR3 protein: CASSEAGKLVVGQFF; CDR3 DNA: TGTGCCAGCAGTGAAGCCGGGAAATTGGTGGTTGGGCAGTTCTTC
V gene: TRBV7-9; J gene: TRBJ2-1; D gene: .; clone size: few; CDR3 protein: CASGAAGSYNEQFF; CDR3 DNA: TGTGCCAGCGGGGCGGCAGGGAGCTACAATGAGCAGTTCTTC
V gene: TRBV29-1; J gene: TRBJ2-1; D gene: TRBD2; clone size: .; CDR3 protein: CSVVEREGGNEQFF; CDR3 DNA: TGCAGCGTTGTTGAGCGGGAGGGCGGGAATGAGCAGTTCTTC
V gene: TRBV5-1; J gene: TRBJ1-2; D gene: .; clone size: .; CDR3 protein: CASSLGGGRDYGYTF; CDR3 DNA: TGCGCCAGCAGCTTGGGCGGGGGACGTGACTATGGCTACACCTTC
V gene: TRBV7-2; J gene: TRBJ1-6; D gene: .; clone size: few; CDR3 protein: CASSLVGTEDSPLHF; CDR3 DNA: TGTGCCAGCAGCTTAGTTGGGACGGAGGATTCACCCCTCCACTTT
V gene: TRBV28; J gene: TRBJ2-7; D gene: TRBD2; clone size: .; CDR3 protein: CASRASGTTYEQYF; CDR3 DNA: TGTGCCAGCAGGGCTAGCGGGACTACCTACGAGCAGTACTTC
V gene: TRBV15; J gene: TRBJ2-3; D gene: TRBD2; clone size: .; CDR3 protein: CATSARLAGVADTQYF; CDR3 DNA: TGTGCCACCAGCGCTCGACTAGCGGGGGTCGCAGATACGCAGTATTTT
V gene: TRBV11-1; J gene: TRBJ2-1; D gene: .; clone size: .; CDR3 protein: CASSRGPSTNEQFF; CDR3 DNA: TGTGCCAGCAGCAGGGGACCCAGTACTAATGAGCAGTTCTTC
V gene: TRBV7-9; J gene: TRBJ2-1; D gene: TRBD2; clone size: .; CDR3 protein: CASRDGGGGVNEQFF; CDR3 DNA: TGTGCCAGCAGAGACGGGGGGGGCGGCGTCAATGAGCAGTTCTTC
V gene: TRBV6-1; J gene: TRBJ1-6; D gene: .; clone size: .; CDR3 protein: CATKDISNSPLHF; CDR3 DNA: TGTGCCACGAAAGACATCTCTAATTCACCCCTCCACTTT
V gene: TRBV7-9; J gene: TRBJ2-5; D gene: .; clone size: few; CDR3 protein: CASQGTLQETQYF; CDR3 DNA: TGTGCCAGTCAAGGGACTTTACAAGAGACCCAGTACTTC
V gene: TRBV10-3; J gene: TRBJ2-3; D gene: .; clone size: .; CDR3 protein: CAITLVTDTQYF; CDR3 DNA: TGTGCCATCACCTTGGTCACAGATACGCAGTATTTT
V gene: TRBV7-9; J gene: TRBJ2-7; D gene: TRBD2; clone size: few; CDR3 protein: CASSPKTSGRPSYEQYF; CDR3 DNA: TGTGCCAGCAGCCCGAAGACTAGCGGGAGGCCCTCCTACGAGCAGTACTTC
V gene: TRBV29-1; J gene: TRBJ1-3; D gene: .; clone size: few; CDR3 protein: CRVPGVKGNTIYF; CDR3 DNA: TGCCGCGTCCCAGGGGTGAAAGGAAACACCATATATTTT
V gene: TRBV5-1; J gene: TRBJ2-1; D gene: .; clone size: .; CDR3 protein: CASSLVSANEQFF; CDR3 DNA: TGCGCCAGCAGCTTGGTCTCGGCCAATGAGCAGTTCTTC
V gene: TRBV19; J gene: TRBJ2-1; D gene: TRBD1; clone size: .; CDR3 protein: CASSNLRGRMNEQFF; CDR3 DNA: TGTGCCAGTAGTAACCTCAGGGGGCGCATGAATGAGCAGTTCTTC
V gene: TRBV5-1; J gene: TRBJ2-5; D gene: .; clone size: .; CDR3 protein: CASSFGGGETQYF; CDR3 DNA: TGCGCCAGCAGCTTTGGGGGGGGCGAGACCCAGTACTTC
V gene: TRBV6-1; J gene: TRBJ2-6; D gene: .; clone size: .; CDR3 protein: CASMTGANVLTF; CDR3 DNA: TGTGCCAGCATGACTGGGGCCAACGTCCTGACTTTC
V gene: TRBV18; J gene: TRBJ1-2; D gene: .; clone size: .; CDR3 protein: CASSPPGGRANYGYTF; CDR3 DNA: TGTGCCAGCTCACCACCGGGGGGCAGAGCTAACTATGGCTACACCTTC
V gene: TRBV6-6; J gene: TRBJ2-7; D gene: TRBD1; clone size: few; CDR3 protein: CASRASGGLAYEQYF; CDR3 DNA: TGTGCCAGCAGGGCCTCAGGGGGATTAGCCTACGAGCAGTACTTC
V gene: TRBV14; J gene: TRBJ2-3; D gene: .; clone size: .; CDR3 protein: CASSQGRDTQYF; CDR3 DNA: TGTGCCAGCAGCCAAGGCAGAGATACGCAGTATTTT
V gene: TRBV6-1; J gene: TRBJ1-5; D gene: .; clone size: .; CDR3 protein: CASSERWTVVQPQHF; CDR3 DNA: TGTGCCAGCAGTGAACGTTGGACGGTAGTACAGCCCCAGCATTTT
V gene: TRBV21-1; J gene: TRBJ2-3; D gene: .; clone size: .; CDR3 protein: CASSTGLAGGTDTQYF; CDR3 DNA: TGTGCCAGCAGCACGGGACTAGCGGGAGGGACAGATACGCAGTATTTT
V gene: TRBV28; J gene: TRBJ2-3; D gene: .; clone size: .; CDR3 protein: CASSLYWGSSTDTQYF; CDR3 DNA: TGTGCCAGCAGTTTATATTGGGGCTCTAGCACAGATACGCAGTATTTT
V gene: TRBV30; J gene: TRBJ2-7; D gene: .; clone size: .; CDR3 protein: CAWSVLGNPYEQYF; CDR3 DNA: TGTGCCTGGAGTGTACTCGGGAATCCCTACGAGCAGTACTTC
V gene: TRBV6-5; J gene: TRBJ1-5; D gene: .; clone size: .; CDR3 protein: CASTNGGLGQPQHF; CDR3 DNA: TGTGCCAGCACCAATGGGGGGTTGGGGCAGCCCCAGCATTTT
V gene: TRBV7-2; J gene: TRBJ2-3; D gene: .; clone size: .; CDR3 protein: CASSLGPTDTQYF; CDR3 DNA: TGTGCCAGCAGCCTTGGACCCACAGATACGCAGTATTTT
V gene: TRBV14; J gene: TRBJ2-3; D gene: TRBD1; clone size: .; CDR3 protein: CASSHGQGTDTQYF; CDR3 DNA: TGTGCCAGCAGCCATGGACAGGGGACAGATACGCAGTATTTT
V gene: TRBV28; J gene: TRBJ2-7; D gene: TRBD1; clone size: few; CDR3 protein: CASSLRTGTQEQYF; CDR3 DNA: TGTGCCAGCAGCCTCCGGACAGGTACCCAAGAGCAGTACTTC
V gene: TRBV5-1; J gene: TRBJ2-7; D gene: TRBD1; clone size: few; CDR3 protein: CASSRTGDEQYF; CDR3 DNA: TGCGCCAGCAGCCGGACAGGGGACGAGCAGTACTTC
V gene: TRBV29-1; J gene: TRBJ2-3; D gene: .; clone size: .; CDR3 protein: CSVVSGGTQYF; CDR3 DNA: TGCAGCGTTGTTAGCGGAGGTACGCAGTATTTT
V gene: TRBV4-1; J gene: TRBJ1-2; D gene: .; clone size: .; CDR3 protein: CASSQSVQGSYGYTF; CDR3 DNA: TGCGCCAGCAGCCAATCGGTACAGGGTTCGTATGGCTACACCTTC
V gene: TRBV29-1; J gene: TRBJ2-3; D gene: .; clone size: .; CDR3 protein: CSVKVSGRDTQYF; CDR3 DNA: TGCAGCGTGAAGGTTAGCGGCCGGGATACGCAGTATTTT
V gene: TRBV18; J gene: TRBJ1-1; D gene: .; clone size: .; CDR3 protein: CASSPPGLTGEAFF; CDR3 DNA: TGTGCCAGCTCACCACCGGGACTGACAGGTGAAGCTTTCTTT
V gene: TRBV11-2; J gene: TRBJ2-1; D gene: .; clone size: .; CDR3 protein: CASRAPYNEQFF; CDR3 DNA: TGTGCCAGCAGGGCCCCCTACAATGAGCAGTTCTTC